Shown below are 30 T cell receptor beta chains from a single sample sequenced in a study of T cell clonality in common variable immunodeficiency. Their specific antigens are unknown. Study-wide results and caveats: In common variable immunodeficiency, TCR beta chains reportedly carried fewer deletions and N-nucleotide insertions.

Generated by immunoSEQ multiplex PCR, the TCRdb table keeps only in-frame clones and is missing some. The record shows fewer than 25,000 clones for this sample, with no singletons present. Source material: peripheral blood mononuclear cells. These receptors all stem from a human donor with common variable immunodeficiency.

This clone was recorded many times. The read finishes 3 residues shy of the CDR3 end, and the germline J gene is used to complete it. The rearrangement uses TRBV5-1 and TRBJ2-5, with 11 bases that match TRBD1. The ends lost 4 bases at V and 4 bases at J; junction bases unmatched: 6. Germline V CDR1 and CDR2: SGHRS, YFSETQ. CDR3 length: 15 amino acids. The CDR3 sequence is CASSTGQGASETQYF. Incomplete CDR3 DNA: TGCGCCAGCAGCACCGGACAGGGGGCATCAGAGACC.

In its sample, this clone was seen many times. The covered CDR3 bases are TGCGCCAGCAGCTTGGCCGACGAG. Amino acid sequence: CASSLADE. The full CDR3 protein is CASSLADEQYF. J is TRBJ2-7 and V is TRBV5-1, with D unresolved. The read ends 3 residues early relative to the CDR3; the germline J gene fills the gap. Germline CDR1 and CDR2: SGHRS and YFSETQ. CDR3 length: 11 residues. V was pared by 0 bases and J by 5 bases, with 3 bases between.

This clone was observed at least ten times. The read falls 3 residues short of the CDR3 end, and the missing part is taken from the germline J gene. The rearrangement joins TRBV20-1 to TRBJ2-7; D may be TRBD2 (7 bases). Trimming took 6 bases from V and 6 from J, leaving 24 bases between them. Per the germline V gene, CDR1 is DFQATT and CDR2 is SNEGSKA (reference sequence). This CDR3 region has 15 residues. The CDR3 region is CSAAGAVQGLTEQYF. CDR3 DNA, as far as it was read: TGCAGTGCCGCGGGGGCGGTACAGGGACTGACCGAG.

Many counts were recorded for this clone. From the germline J gene comes the end of the CDR3, since the read stops 3 residues before it. The J gene is TRBJ2-5, the V gene TRBV29-1; TRBD2 matches at 7 bases. CDR1 is SQVTM and CDR2 is ANQGSEA in the germline V gene. The CDR3 consists of 12 residues. With 4 bases clipped from V and 5 bases from J, the junction kept 4 bases outside the gene matches. The CDR3 bases that were read are TGCAGCGTTGGTGGCGGGAGCGAGACC. Translation: CSVGGGSET. The whole CDR3 reads CSVGGGSETQYF. Supplemented by reference TRBV29-1 and TRBJ2-5, the full variable domain reads SAVISQKPSRDICQRGTSLTIQCQVDSQVTMMFWYRQQPGQSLTLIATANQGSEATYESGFVIDKFPISRPNLTFSTLTVSNMSPEDSSIYLCSVGGGSETQYFGPGTRLLVL.

This clone has at least ten counts. The read terminates 3 residues ahead of where the CDR3 ends, so the germline J gene completes it. The chain uses TRBV18 and TRBJ1-1, with D possibly TRBD1 on 5 matching bases. Germline V lookup: CDR1 KGHSH, CDR2 LQKENI. There are 15 residues in the CDR3. The V gene lost 4 bases and the J gene lost 4 bases, with 16 bases spanning the gap. The covered CDR3 bases are TGTGCCAGCTCACTAGATGGGGCCCTAAGCACTGAA. Amino acid sequence: CASSLDGALSTE. The CDR3 reads in full as CASSLDGALSTEAFF.

This clone came up many times. Coverage ceases 3 residues before the CDR3 finishes, and the germline J gene fills in the end. The gene calls are TRBV18 and TRBJ1-4; D not certain. V was clipped by 3 bases and J by 0 bases, with 8 bases between them. The CDR3 consists of 15 residues. Germline V lookup: CDR1 KGHSH, CDR2 LQKENI. CDR3 sequence reads: CASSPSRPTNEKLFF. CDR3 bases read: TGTGCCAGCTCACCTTCCAGGCCAACTAATGAAAAA.

Only a few counts were recorded for this clone. The CDR3 end lies 3 residues beyond the end of the read and is filled in from the germline J gene. V is TRBV20-1 and J is TRBJ2-7; the D gene is possibly TRBD2 (6 bases). The CDR3 contains 14 residues. CDR1 is DFQATT, CDR2 SNEGSKA, per germline (reference sequence). Deletions cut 8 bases from V and 0 bases from J, with 17 bases between. The sequenced part of the CDR3 DNA is TGCAGTCCATGGGACTCCCTGAACTCCTACGAG. Its translation is CSPWDSLNSYE. The full CDR3 is CSPWDSLNSYEQYF.

This clone was observed many times. The read is 3 residues too short to cover the CDR3 end, so that end is filled in from the germline J gene. This chain joins TRBV7-2 and TRBJ2-5, with 12 bases lining up with TRBD2. CDR1 is SGHTA, CDR2 FQGNSA, per germline. V shed 5 bases, J shed 5 bases, and the junction held 6 bases outside the gene matches. The CDR3 is 15 residues long. The sequenced part of the CDR3 DNA is TGTGCCAGCAGCCAACTAGCGGGAGGTAGCGAGACC. The encoded protein is CASSQLAGGSET. The full CDR3 protein reads CASSQLAGGSETQYF.

This clone was observed at least ten times. The read ends 3 residues before the CDR3 terminus; that terminus is restored from the germline J gene. V and J are TRBV5-1 and TRBJ2-5; 7 bases align to TRBD1. Germline loops: CDR1 SGHRS, CDR2 YFSETQ. The CDR3 is 14 amino acids. Trimming removed 4 bases from V and 1 base from J; junction bases left unmatched: 4. CDR3 sequence: CASSPTGAQETQYF. The CDR3 bases that were read are TGCGCCAGCAGCCCCACAGGGGCCCAAGAGACC. Looking up the rest from reference TRBV5-1 and TRBJ2-5 gives the full variable domain: KAGVTQTPRYLIKTRGQQVTLSCSPISGHRSVSWYQQTPGQGLQFLFEYFSETQRNKGNFPGRFSGRQFSNSRSEMNVSTLELGDSALYLCASSPTGAQETQYFGPGTRLLVL.

This clone was seen repeatedly, ten times or more. With the read ending 3 residues before the CDR3 end, the germline J gene is used to fill in that end. This chain joins TRBV29-1 and TRBJ1-2; the match to TRBD1 covers 9 bases. Germline CDR1 is SQVTM and CDR2 is ANQGSEA. The CDR3 sequence is 12 residues long. CDR3 bases read: TGCAGCGTTGACAGGACAGGGGACGGC. Protein sequence: CSVDRTGDG. The CDR3 in full is CSVDRTGDGYTF.

This clone is labeled as medium-sized. Sequencing ends 3 residues short of the CDR3 end; the germline J gene provides the rest. The genes are TRBV20-1 and TRBJ2-3, with no clear D. The germline V gene encodes CDR1 DFQATT and CDR2 SNEGSKA (reference sequence). The length of the CDR3 is 13 residues. Incomplete CDR3 DNA: TGCAGTGCTAGAGATCGTAGTACCCCCACG. It is translated as CSARDRSTPT. The whole CDR3 sequence is CSARDRSTPTQYF.

This clone has ten or more counts. The read falls 3 residues short of the CDR3 end, and the missing part is taken from the germline J gene. The chain couples TRBV30 to TRBJ2-3, with 10 bases identical to TRBD1. The CDR3 is 15 amino acids. Trimming at V came to 2 bases and at J to 2 bases, leaving 4 bases not matched to a gene. The V gene's germline CDR1 is GTSNPN and CDR2 SVGIG (reference sequence). The CDR3 DNA, read in part, is TGTGCCTGGAGTCTCGGGACAGGGGCCACAGATACG. As protein: CAWSLGTGATDT. The full CDR3 reads CAWSLGTGATDTQYF.

The sample holds many counts of this clone. Read coverage stops 3 residues before the CDR3 terminus; the germline J gene supplies the remainder. The chain combines TRBV30 with TRBJ2-3; 9 bases map to TRBD2. Looked up from germline, CDR1 is GTSNPN and CDR2 is SVGIG (reference sequence). V was pared by 5 bases and J by 0 bases, with 15 bases of the junction left unmatched. This CDR3 spans 18 amino acids. CDR3 sequence reads: CAWSFSGSQTRSTDTQYF. The DNA read from the CDR3 is TGTGCCTGGTCGTTTAGCGGGAGTCAAACCCGTAGCACAGATACG.

This clone came up many times. The sequenced fragment ends 3 residues before the CDR3 boundary, so the rest is inferred from the germline J gene. V is TRBV20-1 and J is TRBJ2-7; possible D gene TRBD2, 5 bases. The V end lost 3 bases, the J end lost 3 bases, and 9 bases lay between the germline ends. This CDR3 is built from 12 residues. From germline, CDR1 is DFQATT and CDR2 SNEGSKA (reference sequence). The CDR3 DNA, read in part, is TGCAGTGCTAGGACTAACAGCTACGAG. This sequence encodes CSARTNSYE. The whole CDR3 sequence reads CSARTNSYEQYF.

This clone was recorded many times. From the germline J gene comes the end of the CDR3, since the read stops 3 residues before it. The V gene is TRBV9, the J gene TRBJ2-7, with D possibly being TRBD1 (6 bases). The CDR3 has 15 amino acids. V lost 0 bases, J lost 3 bases, and 13 bases lay in between. CDR1 and CDR2 from the germline V gene are SGDLS and YYNGEE. The covered CDR3 bases are TGTGCCAGCAGCGTAGGGGGGCAGGGTTTCTACGAG. As protein: CASSVGGQGFYE. The CDR3 in its entirety is CASSVGGQGFYEQYF.

This clone has at least ten counts. From the germline J gene comes the end of the CDR3, since the read stops 3 residues before it. This chain links TRBV28 with TRBJ2-7, with TRBD1 matching over 7 bases. This CDR3 is 17 amino acids long. V was clipped by 3 bases and J by 0 bases; unmatched bases: 11. Per the germline V gene, CDR1 is MDHEN and CDR2 is SYDVKM. CDR3 bases read: TGTGCCAGCAGTTTCCACCGGAACAGGGGTATCTCCTACGAG. Amino acid sequence: CASSFHRNRGISYE. The complete CDR3 reads CASSFHRNRGISYEQYF.

At least ten counts were recorded for this clone. The read falls 3 residues short of the CDR3 end, and the missing part is taken from the germline J gene. The rearrangement uses TRBV6-1 and TRBJ2-3, with TRBD1 matching over 7 bases. V lost 7 bases, J lost 6 bases, and 10 bases stayed unmatched. Germline loops: CDR1 MNHNS, CDR2 SASEGT. The CDR3 sequence is 14 residues long. The DNA read from the CDR3 is TGTGCCAGCACTGAGAGGGGGCCTGGGGATACG. This encodes CASTERGPGDT. The entire CDR3 protein reads CASTERGPGDTQYF.

This clone was detected ten times or more. The read halts 3 residues ahead of the CDR3 end, with the missing end drawn from the germline J gene. This chain uses TRBV4-1 with TRBJ2-1, with D possibly being TRBD2 (5 bases). There are 13 residues in the CDR3. Germline CDR1 is MGHRA and CDR2 is YSYEKL. V was pared by 4 bases and J by 6 bases, with 10 bases between. The CDR3 here is CASSLPDFNEQFF. The CDR3 bases that were read are TGCGCCAGCAGCCTACCGGACTTCAATGAG.

This clone has a count of ten or more. Read sequence stops 3 residues before the CDR3 end, and the germline J gene provides the missing end. This chain joins TRBV12-3 or TRBV12-4 and TRBJ1-6; D is perhaps TRBD1 (5 bases). CDR3 size: 17 residues. V shed 6 bases and J shed 4 bases, with 19 bases lying between them. CDR3 sequence: CASSASGEAPYNSPLHF. The part of the CDR3 DNA that was read is TGTGCCAGCAGCGCTTCGGGGGAGGCACCGTATAATTCACCC.

This clone was observed many times. The sequenced fragment ends 3 residues before the CDR3 boundary, so the rest is inferred from the germline J gene. The rearrangement links TRBV19 to TRBJ2-3; 7 positions match TRBD2. The CDR3 has 14 residues. Germline-derived CDR1 and CDR2 are LNHDA and SQIVND (reference sequence). V shed 5 bases, J shed 2 bases, and the junction held 4 bases outside the gene matches. CDR3 bases read: TGTGCCAGTAGTCCCGGGACTAACACAGATACG. Protein product: CASSPGTNTDT. The full CDR3 sequence reads CASSPGTNTDTQYF.

In this sample, this clone turned up many times. The DNA ends 3 residues before the CDR3 does, and the rest of the CDR3 is filled in from the germline J gene. J is TRBJ2-7 and V is TRBV28, with 11 bases identical to TRBD2. J was trimmed by 0 bases and V by 6 bases; bases with no gene match: 1. The germline CDR1 and CDR2 sequences are MDHEN and SYDVKM. This CDR3 has 14 amino acids. CDR3 region: CASRLAGGSYEQYF. The part of the CDR3 DNA that was read is TGTGCCAGCAGGCTAGCGGGGGGCTCCTACGAG.

The sample holds many counts of this clone. The CDR3 end lies 3 residues beyond the end of the read and is filled in from the germline J gene. The rearrangement joins TRBV27 to TRBJ2-7; 11 nucleotides line up with TRBD2. V gave up 6 bases and J gave up 1 base; unmatched junction bases: 8. The CDR3 runs to 16 residues. From germline, CDR1 is MNHEY and CDR2 SMNVEV (reference sequence). Partial CDR3 DNA: TGTGCCAGCAGACTAGCGGGAGCCCGCCAATCCTACGAG. It translates to CASRLAGARQSYE. In full, the CDR3 reads CASRLAGARQSYEQYF.

This clone has only a few counts. The read gets to within 3 residues of the CDR3 end, and the germline J gene fills in the rest. This chain connects TRBV2 to TRBJ2-7, with TRBD1 matching 8 bases. CDR3 size: 15 residues. Germline V gene lookup returns CDR1 SNHLY and CDR2 FYNNEI. J was trimmed by 4 bases and V by 0 bases; bases with no gene match: 5. The CDR3 sequence is CASSEAGTGNYEQYF. The DNA read from the CDR3 is TGTGCCAGCAGTGAAGCGGGGACAGGTAATTACGAG.

A remark on this clone: The read is 3 residues too short to cover the CDR3 end, so that end is filled in from the germline J gene. The chain uses TRBV20-1 and TRBJ2-7; D gene ambiguous. Deletions cut 3 bases from V and 0 bases from J, with 9 bases between. Germline values: CDR1 DFQATT, CDR2 SNEGSKA (reference sequence). The CDR3 sequence is 13 residues long. The covered CDR3 bases are TGCAGTGCTAGCGGTCTTAGCTCCTACGAG. This sequence encodes CSASGLSSYE. The complete CDR3 reads CSASGLSSYEQYF.

This clone was counted many times. Sequencing ends 3 residues short of the CDR3 end; the germline J gene provides the rest. This chain uses TRBV20-1 with TRBJ2-3; no reliable D call. The CDR3 spans 14 residues. Germline CDR1 and CDR2: DFQATT and SNEGSKA (reference sequence). V lost 3 bases to trimming and J lost 4 bases, with 14 bases between them. CDR3 DNA (partial): TGCAGTGCTAGCCTCAGCTCCCTAGCAGATACG. It translates to CSASLSSLADT. The full CDR3 sequence reads CSASLSSLADTQYF.

In its sample, this clone ranks as medium-sized (0.01 to 0.1%). The DNA ends 3 residues before the CDR3 does, and the rest of the CDR3 is filled in from the germline J gene. The V gene is TRBV30, the J gene TRBJ2-2; maybe TRBD1 (6 bases). This CDR3 region has 15 residues. With 0 bases removed from V and 3 bases from J, the gap between germline ends came to 11 bases. CDR1 is GTSNPN, CDR2 SVGIG, per germline (reference sequence). CDR3 amino acids: CAWSVRGQYTGELFF. CDR3 DNA (partial): TGTGCCTGGAGTGTACGAGGACAGTACACCGGGGAG. Using reference TRBV30 and TRBJ2-2 for the parts outside the CDR3, the full variable domain is SQTIHQWPATLVQPVGSPLSLECTVEGTSNPNLYWYRQAAGRGLQLLFYSVGIGQISSEVPQNLSASRPQDRQFILSSKKLLLSDSGFYLCAWSVRGQYTGELFFGEGSRLTVL.

There are many counts of this clone. The CDR3 end falls 3 residues outside the read, so it is completed with the germline J gene. The chain combines TRBV5-1 with TRBJ2-5; D is possibly TRBD1 (6 bases). The germline V gene encodes CDR1 SGHRS and CDR2 YFSETQ. With 1 base removed from V and 4 bases from J, the gap between germline ends came to 8 bases. The CDR3 totals 13 residues. CDR3 loop: CASSLQGLETQYF. The CDR3 DNA, read in part, is TGCGCCAGCAGCTTGCAGGGGCTAGAGACC.

This clone has a count of ten or more. The part of the CDR3 DNA that was read is TGTGCCAGCTCACCACTTACCGGACAGACTAACTATGGC. This sequence encodes CASSPLTGQTNYG. The entire CDR3 protein is CASSPLTGQTNYGYTF. The J gene is TRBJ1-2, the V gene TRBV18, with TRBD1 as a possible D gene (6 bases). The read halts 3 residues ahead of the CDR3 end, with the missing end drawn from the germline J gene. CDR1 is KGHSH and CDR2 is LQKENI in the germline V gene. The CDR3 spans 16 residues. V was cut by 1 base and J by 0 bases, with 12 bases left in between.

This clone showed up many times. With the read ending 3 residues before the CDR3 end, the germline J gene is used to fill in that end. This rearrangement joins TRBV5-4 to TRBJ2-1, with D maybe TRBD1 (6 bases). The V gene's germline CDR1 is SGHNT and CDR2 YYREEE (reference sequence). The CDR3 is made up of 15 amino acids. The V end was cut by 4 bases, the J end by 3 bases, with 14 bases between. CDR3 bases read: TGTGCCAGCAGCCCCCGGGCAGGGGACTACAATGAG. Encoded protein: CASSPRAGDYNE. The complete CDR3 sequence is CASSPRAGDYNEQFF.

As for this clone: The read is 3 residues too short to cover the CDR3 end, so that end is filled in from the germline J gene. The rearrangement uses TRBV11-2 and TRBJ2-7; tentative D call: TRBD2 (7 bases). Per the germline V gene, CDR1 is SGHAT and CDR2 is FQNNGV. The V end was cut by 5 bases, the J end by 2 bases, with 13 bases between. CDR3 length: 14 amino acids. CDR3 in amino acids: CASSRRGGAYEQYF. CDR3 DNA (partial): TGTGCCAGCAGCAGGCGAGGGGGGGCCTACGAG.